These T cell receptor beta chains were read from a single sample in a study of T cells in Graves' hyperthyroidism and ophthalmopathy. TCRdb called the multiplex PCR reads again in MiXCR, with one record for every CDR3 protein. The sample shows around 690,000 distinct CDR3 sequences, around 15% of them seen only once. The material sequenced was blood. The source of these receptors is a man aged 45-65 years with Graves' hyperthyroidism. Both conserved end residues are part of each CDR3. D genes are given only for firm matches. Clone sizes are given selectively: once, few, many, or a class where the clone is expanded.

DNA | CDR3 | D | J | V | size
TGTGCCAGCAGTTTAGTGAGGACAGGGGTTCTCGATGAGCAGTTCTTC | CASSLVRTGVLDEQFF | TRBD1 | TRBJ2-1 | TRBV12-3/TRBV12-4 | many
TGCAGTGCTAGAGAGGGACAGCCAGTAGATACGCAGTATTTT | CSAREGQPVDTQYF | TRBD1 | TRBJ2-3 | TRBV20-1 | .
TGTGCCAGCACCGAACGGACCCAAGCTGTGTTCTTC | CASTERTQAVFF | . | TRBJ2-1 | TRBV12-3/TRBV12-4 | many
TGTGCCAGTAGTATCAGCAGGGAGGATTCACCCCTCCACTTT | CASSISREDSPLHF | . | TRBJ1-6 | TRBV19 | few
TGTGCCACCAGCCACAATGTAGGGTGGAGAGACATTCAGTACTTC | CATSHNVGWRDIQYF | . | TRBJ2-4 | TRBV15 | .
TGTGCCAGCAGTTTTCCAGGACAGGAAGCTAACTATGGCTACACCTTC | CASSFPGQEANYGYTF | TRBD1 | TRBJ1-2 | TRBV28 | .
TGTGCCAGCAGCGTAGAAGGGACAGGCCATTCACCCCTCCACTTT | CASSVEGTGHSPLHF | TRBD1 | TRBJ1-6 | TRBV9 | few
TGTGCCAGCAGCGTAGCGACATCCTACAATGAGCAGTTCTTC | CASSVATSYNEQFF | . | TRBJ2-1 | TRBV9 | few
TGTGCCAGCAGCTTAGTGAGATTCGACGAGCAGTACTTC | CASSLVRFDEQYF | . | TRBJ2-7 | TRBV7-2 | .
TGTGCCAGCAGCTTGGCGGCCACGAGCTCCTACGAGCAGTACTTC | CASSLAATSSYEQYF | . | TRBJ2-7 | TRBV5-5 | .
TGTGCCAGCAGTCCCTGGACTGCAACCTACGAGCAGTACTTC | CASSPWTATYEQYF | . | TRBJ2-7 | TRBV2 | .
TGTGCCAGCAGCGCAGGACAGGTTTCCTCTGGGGCCAACGTCCTGACTTTC | CASSAGQVSSGANVLTF | TRBD1 | TRBJ2-6 | TRBV9 | few
TGTGCCAGCAGCCTCCGCCTGACAGGGGCGTCCTACGAGCAGTACTTC | CASSLRLTGASYEQYF | TRBD1 | TRBJ2-7 | TRBV5-5 | .
TGCAGCTTTACGACAGGGGGCAGTGGCGAGCAGTACTTC | CSFTTGGSGEQYF | TRBD1 | TRBJ2-7 | TRBV29-1 | .
TGTGCCAGCAGGATGACAGAATACAATGAGCAGTTCTTC | CASRMTEYNEQFF | . | TRBJ2-1 | TRBV11-2 | many
TGTGCCAGCAGCGGAAATCTTGGGACAGGGAAAGGGAGCAATCAGCCCCAGCATTTT | CASSGNLGTGKGSNQPQHF | TRBD1 | TRBJ1-5 | TRBV2 | many
TGTGCCAGCAGTACAGGGCGGTCTGGCTACACCTTC | CASSTGRSGYTF | . | TRBJ1-2 | TRBV12-3/TRBV12-4 | many
TGTGCCAGCAGTTTGCTGAACAACTATGGCTACACCTTC | CASSLLNNYGYTF | . | TRBJ1-2 | TRBV12-3/TRBV12-4 | once
TGTGCCAGCACCTTTACTCGGACACACGCTGGGGATGAGCAGTTCTTC | CASTFTRTHAGDEQFF | . | TRBJ2-1 | TRBV28 | many
TGTGCCACCAGTGTGTTTTGGGAGGGCCACCATACGCAGTATTTT | CATSVFWEGHHTQYF | TRBD2 | TRBJ2-3 | TRBV24-1 | few
TGTGCCACAGGACTAGCGGGAGCAGAGACCCAGTACTTC | CATGLAGAETQYF | TRBD2 | TRBJ2-5 | TRBV24-1 | .
TGTGCCAGCAGTTTTTGGGATAGCAATCAGCCCCAGCATTTT | CASSFWDSNQPQHF | . | TRBJ1-5 | TRBV12-3/TRBV12-4 | many
TGCGCCAGCAGCCTGCAAGCGGCGGGAGGCTCCGATACGCAGTATTTT | CASSLQAAGGSDTQYF | TRBD2 | TRBJ2-3 | TRBV4-3 | .
TGTGCCATCAGTGTAGGGACTAGCACAGATACGCAGTATTTT | CAISVGTSTDTQYF | . | TRBJ2-3 | TRBV10-3 | .
TGCAGTGCTACCGGTGGTCGATCTGATCATGCAGGGGAGCAGTACTTC | CSATGGRSDHAGEQYF | . | TRBJ2-7 | TRBV20-1 | few
TGTGCCAGCAGCCGGACAGGGGGAAGAAACGAGCAGTACTTC | CASSRTGGRNEQYF | TRBD1 | TRBJ2-7 | TRBV12-3/TRBV12-4 | .
TGCAGCGTTCACGGTGACACCGGGGAGCTGTTTTTT | CSVHGDTGELFF | . | TRBJ2-2 | TRBV29-1 | few
TGTGCCAGCAGTGGCAGGGGAAGGAACACTGAAGCTTTCTTT | CASSGRGRNTEAFF | . | TRBJ1-1 | TRBV6-1 | many
TGTGCCAGCAGCCCCTTTAGAAGCGCCCGGGATACGCAGTATTTT | CASSPFRSARDTQYF | . | TRBJ2-3 | TRBV7-8 | .
TGTGCCAGCAGTTATGTCGGACAGGGTTCCTACGAGCAGTACTTC | CASSYVGQGSYEQYF | TRBD1 | TRBJ2-7 | TRBV6-6 | few
TGTGCCAGCAGCGAGCGGGAGGGCCCGAACAATGAGCAGTTCTTC | CASSEREGPNNEQFF | TRBD2 | TRBJ2-1 | TRBV28 | many
TGCGCCAGCAGCGACCCGACTCGCAGCTCCTACAATGAGCAGTTCTTC | CASSDPTRSSYNEQFF | . | TRBJ2-1 | TRBV5-1 | many
TGTGCCAGCAGACGGAGGGGCAATCAGCCCCAGCGTTTT | CASRRRGNQPQRF | . | TRBJ1-5 | TRBV28 | few
TGTGCCTGGAGTCTTAGGGCGGGCTACACCTTC | CAWSLRAGYTF | . | TRBJ1-2 | TRBV30 | many
TGTGCCAGCAGTGTGAGGACTAGCGGGGATGGTGAGCAGTTCTTC | CASSVRTSGDGEQFF | TRBD2 | TRBJ2-1 | TRBV2 | many
TGTGCCAGCTCACCAGTGCGGACTAGCCAAGAGACCCAGTACTTC | CASSPVRTSQETQYF | TRBD2 | TRBJ2-5 | TRBV18 | many
TGTGCCAGCAGCGCTATCAGAGCGTCCCCCTCTGGGGCCAACGTCCTGACTTTC | CASSAIRASPSGANVLTF | . | TRBJ2-6 | TRBV9 | many
TGCAGTGCTAGAGAAGGGTGGGTAGCGGGACGCAGGGACAATGAGCAGTTCTTC | CSAREGWVAGRRDNEQFF | TRBD2 | TRBJ2-1 | TRBV20-1 | few
TGTGCCAGCTCGACCGGGAGCGGAGCCGCCTACAATGAGCAGTTCTTC | CASSTGSGAAYNEQFF | . | TRBJ2-1 | TRBV18 | many
TGTGCCAGCAGCCCCGGGGACAGGGACTCCGGCTACACCTTC | CASSPGDRDSGYTF | TRBD1 | TRBJ1-2 | TRBV12-3/TRBV12-4 | many
TGTGCCAGCAGTTCCCCGGGACAGAAGTACGACCACGAGCAGTACTTC | CASSSPGQKYDHEQYF | TRBD1 | TRBJ2-7 | TRBV12-3/TRBV12-4 | many
TGTGCCAGCAGTCCCCTTGAGGAAACCTACGAGCAGTACTTC | CASSPLEETYEQYF | . | TRBJ2-7 | TRBV28 | many
TGCAGTGCTACAGCCCTCCGAGACGACTACGAGCAGTACTTC | CSATALRDDYEQYF | . | TRBJ2-7 | TRBV20-1 | many
TGTGCCAGCAGGGCTAACTCCTACGAGCAGTACTTC | CASRANSYEQYF | . | TRBJ2-7 | TRBV6-1 | .
TGTGCCAGCAAACTAGCGGGAGTGATAGATACGCAGTATTTT | CASKLAGVIDTQYF | TRBD2 | TRBJ2-3 | TRBV5-5 | many
TGTGCCACCAGTGATCTAGCGGGTACTCCCTACAATGAGCAGTTCTTC | CATSDLAGTPYNEQFF | TRBD2 | TRBJ2-1 | TRBV24-1 | .
TGTGCCATCAGTGAGTCAGGCGTAAGAGGGGATACGCAGTATTTT | CAISESGVRGDTQYF | . | TRBJ2-3 | TRBV10-3 | .
TGTGCCAGCAGCTTAGAACTAGCGGATGCCTACAATGAGCAGTTCTTC | CASSLELADAYNEQFF | TRBD2 | TRBJ2-1 | TRBV7-2 | many
TGCGCCAGCAGTGATACCGGCACCTACGAGCAGTACTTC | CASSDTGTYEQYF | . | TRBJ2-7 | TRBV10-1 | few
TGTGCCAGCAGACCTAGGGGTGTTAACACTGAAGCTTTCTTT | CASRPRGVNTEAFF | . | TRBJ1-1 | TRBV6-1 | few
TGTGCCAGCTCACCGGGACTAGCGGTGGCAGCCAAAAACATTCAGTACTTC | CASSPGLAVAAKNIQYF | TRBD2 | TRBJ2-4 | TRBV18 | many
TGTGCCAGCAGCGTACAGGGGGCAGGAGAGACCCAGTACTTC | CASSVQGAGETQYF | TRBD1 | TRBJ2-5 | TRBV19 | many
TGTGCCAGCAGCGTAGGGGCGGGAACCACAGATACGCAGTATTTT | CASSVGAGTTDTQYF | . | TRBJ2-3 | TRBV9 | few
TGTGCCAGCAGCGGACAGGGGGTGATCGCTGAAGCTTTCTTT | CASSGQGVIAEAFF | TRBD1 | TRBJ1-1 | TRBV6-2/TRBV6-3 | .
TGTGCCAGCAGCTTTGGAACAGTAAATTCACCCCTCCACTTT | CASSFGTVNSPLHF | . | TRBJ1-6 | TRBV7-6 | .